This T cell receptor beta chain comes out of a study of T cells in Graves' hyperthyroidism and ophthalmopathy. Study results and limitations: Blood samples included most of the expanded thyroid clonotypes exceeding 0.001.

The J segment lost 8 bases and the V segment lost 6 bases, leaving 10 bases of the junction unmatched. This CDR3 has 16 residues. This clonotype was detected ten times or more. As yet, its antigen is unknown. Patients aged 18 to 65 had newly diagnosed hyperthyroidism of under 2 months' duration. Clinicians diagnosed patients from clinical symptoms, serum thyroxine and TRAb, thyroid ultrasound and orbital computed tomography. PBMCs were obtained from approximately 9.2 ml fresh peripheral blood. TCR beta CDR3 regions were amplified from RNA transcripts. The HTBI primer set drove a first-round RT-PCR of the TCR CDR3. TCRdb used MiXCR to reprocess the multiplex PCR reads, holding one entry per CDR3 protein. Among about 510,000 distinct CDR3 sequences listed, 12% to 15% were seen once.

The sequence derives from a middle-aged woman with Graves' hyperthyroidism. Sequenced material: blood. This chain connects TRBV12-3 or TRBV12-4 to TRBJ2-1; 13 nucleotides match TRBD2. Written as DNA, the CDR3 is TGTGCCAGCAGCCGAACGGGACTAGCGGGAAATCATGAGCAGTTCTTC. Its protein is CASSRTGLAGNHEQFF.